The present T cell receptor beta chain was sequenced within a study of blood T cell repertoires in COVID-19. About the research overall: Samples of COVID-19 (acute and convalescent) were obtained from the United States, Italy and Spain. T cells, B-cell-depleted T cells, or PBMCs provided the cDNA or gDNA that served as material.

CDR1 and CDR2 (germline): SGHTA, FQGTGA. This CDR3 is built from 13 residues. Trimming pared 2 bases from V and 5 bases from J, leaving 7 bases between. As handled by the study authors: Amplification with reference gene primers provided the estimates of nucleated cell counts. Some clones are missing from TCRdb's copy, which holds only in-frame ones; the method was immunoSEQ multiplex PCR. The V and J calls and clone size are taken from that table; D and trimming were inferred from the DNA. The data show about 140,000 clones, around 89% seen once. Specimen: peripheral blood. The rearrangement uses TRBV7-3 and TRBJ2-1, with D perhaps matching TRBD1 (6 bases). This clonotype was obtained from a woman older than 75 with acute or convalescent COVID-19. DNA of the CDR3: TGTGCCAGCAGCTTATACAGGGACAATGAGCAGTTCTTC. Protein: CASSLYRDNEQFF.